This TCR beta chain emerged from a study of blood T cell repertoires in COVID-19. The germline V gene has CDR1 MDHEN and CDR2 SYDVKM. The CDR3 is 17 amino acids. J gave up 0 bases and V 8 bases, and 14 bases lay outside the gene matches. The table came from immunoSEQ multiplex PCR; TCRdb's copy has only in-frame clones and leaves some out. Here the sample spans about 210,000 clones, more than 70% being singletons. This chain joins TRBV28 and TRBJ2-7, with 9 bases lining up with TRBD2. The sample consisted of peripheral blood. This clonotype was obtained from a human donor in a cohort sampled during active COVID-19. The CDR3 spells CASRFQAGGSSSYEQYF. The CDR3 DNA sequence: TGTGCCAGCCGCTTCCAAGCGGGAGGCTCCAGCTCCTACGAGCAGTACTTC.